These T cell receptor beta chains were read from a single sample in a study of cytomegalovirus exposure and HLA in healthy donors. Here immunoSEQ multiplex PCR was the method, and the copy in TCRdb shows in-frame clones only, minus some. In the table there are 160,000 or so clones, approximately 79% of which are singletons. The material sequenced was PBMCs. The receptors here all came from a woman between 50 and 59 years old in good health and CMV-seropositive. The CDR3 runs from the conserved cysteine through the conserved F or W. The D gene is left open where the match is weak. Size values are once, few and many counts, or a class for expanded clones, and some rows have none.

j_gene | v_gene | abundance | d_gene | CDR3aa | CDR3nt
TRBJ2-7 | TRBV2 | - | - | CASRKDSYEQYF | TGTGCCAGCAGAAAAGACAGCTACGAGCAGTACTTC
TRBJ2-6 | TRBV7-8 | - | TRBD1 | CASSRQGLSGANVLTF | TGTGCCAGCAGCCGACAGGGCCTCTCTGGGGCCAACGTCCTGACTTTC
TRBJ2-7 | TRBV9 | - | - | CASSDRSSYEQYF | TGTGCCAGCAGCGACCGGAGCTCCTACGAGCAGTACTTC
TRBJ1-2 | TRBV27 | - | - | CASSHSNYGYTF | TGTGCCAGCAGTCACAGTAACTATGGCTACACCTTC
TRBJ2-4 | TRBV15 | - | - | CATSDWSGKNIQYF | TGTGCCACCAGCGACTGGTCAGGGAAAAACATTCAGTACTTC
TRBJ2-7 | TRBV6-5 | few | TRBD2 | CASRLERGETYEQYF | TGTGCCAGCAGACTTGAGCGGGGGGAAACCTACGAGCAGTACTTC
TRBJ1-2 | TRBV6-5 | - | - | CASSRGGYSGYTF | TGTGCCAGCAGCCGCGGAGGGTATAGTGGCTACACCTTC
TRBJ2-1 | TRBV13 | - | - | CASSFRQNEQFF | TGTGCCAGCAGCTTCCGTCAGAATGAGCAGTTCTTC
TRBJ1-4 | TRBV30 | - | - | CAWSSGAIHDEKLFF | TGTGCCTGGAGCTCAGGGGCTATACATGATGAAAAACTGTTTTTT
TRBJ1-6 | TRBV6-6 | - | - | CASSRGTRDNSPLHF | TGTGCCAGCTCCCGTGGGACAAGGGATAATTCACCCCTCCACTTT
TRBJ2-3 | TRBV4-2 | - | TRBD1 | CASSQEPLTGGDTQYF | TGTGCCAGCAGCCAAGAACCCCTGACAGGGGGGGATACGCAGTATTTT
TRBJ2-1 | TRBV7-6 | - | - | CASSLPGSNEQFF | TGTGCCAGCAGCTTACCCGGGTCCAATGAGCAGTTCTTC
TRBJ2-7 | TRBV6-1 | - | - | CASSDPLGASAYEQYF | TGTGCCAGCAGTGACCCCTTGGGGGCGTCCGCATACGAGCAGTACTTC
TRBJ1-2 | TRBV5-4 | - | - | CASSHRREQNYGYTF | TGTGCCAGCAGCCACCGCAGGGAACAAAACTATGGCTACACCTTC
TRBJ2-1 | TRBV9 | - | - | CASSVEQNNNEQFF | TGTGCCAGCAGCGTAGAACAAAATAACAATGAGCAGTTCTTC
TRBJ1-2 | TRBV2 | - | - | CASRTGSGYTF | TGTGCCAGCAGAACAGGATCTGGCTACACCTTC
TRBJ2-7 | TRBV6-1 | - | TRBD1 | CASTEGGTGVYEQYF | TGTGCCAGCACCGAAGGTGGGACAGGGGTCTACGAGCAGTACTTC
TRBJ1-1 | TRBV6-6 | - | - | CASSFEDTGTEAFF | TGTGCCAGCAGTTTTGAGGACACGGGCACTGAAGCTTTCTTT
TRBJ2-6 | TRBV6-1 | - | - | CASSEFFVSGANVLTF | TGTGCCAGCAGTGAGTTCTTTGTTTCCGGGGCCAACGTCCTGACTTTC
TRBJ2-7 | TRBV29-1 | - | TRBD2 | CSVRLAGDPYEQYF | TGCAGCGTGCGACTAGCGGGGGACCCCTACGAGCAGTACTTC
TRBJ1-4 | TRBV2 | few | - | CASRKTGKNEKLFF | TGTGCCAGCAGAAAGACAGGAAAAAATGAAAAACTGTTTTTT
TRBJ2-2 | TRBV7-3 | - | - | CASSLTRTGELFF | TGTGCCAGCAGCTTAACGAGGACCGGGGAGCTGTTTTTT
TRBJ1-3 | TRBV29-1 | - | - | CSVDPQGSGNTIYF | TGCAGCGTTGATCCACAGGGTTCTGGAAACACCATATATTTT
TRBJ1-2 | TRBV6-5 | - | - | CASSYSEDRNGYTF | TGTGCCAGCAGTTACTCGGAAGACAGAAATGGCTACACCTTC
TRBJ1-4 | TRBV6-1 | few | - | CASSENGRGEKLFF | TGTGCCAGCAGTGAGAATGGGCGGGGCGAAAAACTGTTTTTT
TRBJ2-1 | TRBV5-1 | - | - | CASSLTYSSYNEQFF | TGCGCCAGCAGCCTGACATACAGCTCCTACAATGAGCAGTTCTTC
TRBJ2-7 | TRBV11-2 | - | - | CASSLITGAYEQYF | TGTGCCAGCAGCTTAATTACAGGAGCCTACGAGCAGTACTTC
TRBJ2-1 | TRBV30 | few | - | CACSPFSGDHEQFF | TGTGCCTGCTCACCTTTCTCAGGGGATCATGAGCAGTTCTTC
TRBJ2-1 | TRBV6-6 | - | TRBD2 | CASSKGTSGFNEQFF | TGTGCCAGCAGCAAAGGGACTAGCGGATTCAATGAGCAGTTCTTC
TRBJ2-4 | TRBV5-4 | - | - | CASSFWGRQVVDIQYF | TGTGCCAGCAGCTTCTGGGGGCGTCAGGTCGTGGACATTCAGTACTTC
TRBJ1-1 | TRBV19 | - | - | CASSIRVVRSTEAFF | TGTGCCAGTAGTATTCGGGTAGTGAGGTCGACTGAAGCTTTCTTT
TRBJ1-2 | TRBV6-5 | - | - | CASSYSLNYGYTF | TGTGCCAGCAGTTACTCACTGAACTATGGCTACACCTTC
TRBJ1-2 | TRBV2 | - | - | CATTYVDYGYTF | TGTGCCACAACCTACGTGGACTATGGCTACACCTTC
TRBJ1-2 | TRBV19 | - | - | CASSRTREGYTF | TGTGCCAGTTCCCGAACGAGGGAAGGCTACACCTTC
TRBJ2-7 | TRBV5-6 | - | - | CASSLGTPGVEQYF | TGTGCCAGCAGCTTGGGAACCCCAGGGGTTGAGCAGTACTTC
TRBJ1-2 | TRBV11-2 | once | - | CASSSTKSGYTF | TGTGCCAGCAGCTCGACAAAGTCTGGCTACACCTTC
TRBJ1-1 | TRBV6-6 | - | TRBD1 | CASSAGQVNTEAFF | TGTGCCAGCAGTGCAGGACAGGTGAACACTGAAGCTTTCTTT
TRBJ2-2 | TRBV5-4 | - | TRBD1 | CASSRGTGPGELFF | TGTGCCAGCAGCCGTGGGACAGGGCCCGGGGAGCTGTTTTTT
TRBJ1-1 | TRBV10-1 | once | TRBD1 | CASSAGTVNTEAFF | TGCGCCAGCTCCGCCGGGACAGTGAACACTGAAGCTTTCTTT
TRBJ2-2 | TRBV5-1 | - | - | CASSLGGAAGELFF | TGCGCCAGCAGCTTGGGTGGGGCCGCCGGGGAGCTGTTTTTT
TRBJ1-2 | TRBV6-1 | - | TRBD1 | CASSADRGSYGYTF | TGTGCCAGCAGTGCCGACAGGGGAAGCTATGGCTACACCTTC
TRBJ2-1 | TRBV6-1 | - | - | CASSEIGGTYNEQFF | TGTGCCAGCAGTGAAATCGGGGGTACGTACAATGAGCAGTTCTTC
TRBJ1-1 | TRBV5-4 | - | TRBD1 | CASTKGGRNTEAFF | TGTGCCAGCACTAAAGGGGGCAGGAACACTGAAGCTTTCTTT
TRBJ2-3 | TRBV6-1 | - | TRBD1 | CASSEFQGATDTQYF | TGTGCCAGCAGTGAATTCCAGGGGGCCACAGATACGCAGTATTTT
TRBJ2-4 | TRBV27 | - | - | CASSPAREGYLAKNIQYF | TGTGCCAGCAGTCCTGCCCGGGAAGGCTACCTAGCCAAAAACATTCAGTACTTC
TRBJ2-2 | TRBV5-1 | - | - | CASSSTQGTTGELFF | TGCGCCAGCAGCTCCACACAGGGGACTACCGGGGAGCTGTTTTTT
TRBJ1-3 | TRBV6-5 | - | TRBD1 | CASSRDRSSGNTIYF | TGTGCCAGCAGCCGGGACAGGAGCTCTGGAAACACCATATATTTT
TRBJ2-4 | TRBV30 | - | TRBD1 | CAWSVRNTGVLAKNIQYF | TGTGCCTGGAGTGTACGAAACACAGGGGTCTTAGCCAAAAACATTCAGTACTTC
TRBJ1-3 | TRBV2 | - | - | CASSKPTEYSGNTIYF | TGTGCCAGCAGCAAACCCACAGAGTACTCTGGAAACACCATATATTTT
TRBJ2-3 | TRBV5-1 | - | - | CASRETLLTDTQYF | TGCGCCAGCCGCGAAACTTTACTCACAGATACGCAGTATTTT
TRBJ2-3 | TRBV27 | - | - | CASRLYGTQYF | TGTGCCAGCAGACTATACGGTACGCAGTATTTT